The 18 T cell receptor beta chains presented below share a single source sample, sequenced in a study of blood T cells in healthy people across ages (dated by TCRdb to the mid-2010s). The library was produced with 5' RACE. The sequencer listed for this sample is Illumina HiSeq 2500. A second PCR of roughly 7 to 11 cycles was performed with a sample-barcoded 5' primer and a J-beta primer mix. The raw public data were reprocessed by TCRdb itself: fastp quality trimming at Q25, MiXCR clonotype calling, in-frame beta chains only. CDR3 protein sequences are deduplicated, and each keeps its most common genes and DNA. In all, the sample holds 650,000 to 700,000 distinct CDR3 sequences, and 45% to 60% of those were seen once. Together, the top ten hold about 14% of the sample. Sequencing was performed on blood. These receptors were collected from an elderly woman in good health.

This clonotype was recorded at least ten times. The chain uses TRBV29-1 and TRBJ2-3; no definite D call. Germline CDR1 is SQVTM and CDR2 is ANQGSEA. The CDR3 covers 14 residues. Deletions cut 1 base from V and 1 base from J, with 9 bases between. The CDR3 DNA is TGCAGCGTTGAAGGACGACGGGGCACAGATACGCAGTATTTT. It translates to CSVEGRRGTDTQYF.

This clonotype was detected a few times. V and J are TRBV5-1 and TRBJ2-3; 10 bases match TRBD1. This CDR3 comprises 13 residues. With 7 bases clipped from V and 4 bases from J, the junction kept 3 bases outside the gene matches. Germline CDR1 and CDR2: SGHRS and YFSETQ. CDR3 residues: CASGTGVPDTQYF. DNA of the CDR3: TGCGCCAGCGGGACAGGGGTTCCAGATACGCAGTATTTT. The full variable domain, its missing parts supplied by reference TRBV5-1 and TRBJ2-3, is KAGVTQTPRYLIKTRGQQVTLSCSPISGHRSVSWYQQTPGQGLQFLFEYFSETQRNKGNFPGRFSGRQFSNSRSEMNVSTLELGDSALYLCASGTGVPDTQYFGPGTRLTVL.

This chain links TRBV12-3 or TRBV12-4 with TRBJ2-3; D perhaps matches TRBD2 (5 bases). Trimming shortened V by 7 bases and J by 6 bases, and 17 bases separated the two germline ends. The CDR3 totals 14 residues. The CDR3 here is CASNQQIGGDTQYF. The DNA for the CDR3 is TGTGCCAGCAACCAGCAGATTGGCGGGGATACGCAGTATTTT.

The chain is built from TRBV4-1 and TRBJ2-7, with TRBD2 as a possible D gene (6 bases). This CDR3 has 15 amino acids. Germline V gives CDR1 MGHRA, CDR2 YSYEKL. Between the trimmed V and J ends, which lost 4 bases and 1 base, there was a span of 14 bases. The CDR3 loop reads CASSRGSGKSYEQYF. In DNA, the CDR3 is TGCGCCAGCAGCCGGGGTAGCGGTAAGTCCTACGAGCAGTACTTC.

For this clonotype: Possible read error: a much larger clone is one base away. V gene TRBV12-3 or TRBV12-4 combines with J gene TRBJ2-5; D not resolved. V was pared by 6 bases and J by 2 bases, with 10 bases between. This CDR3 contains 13 residues. The CDR3 nucleotides are TGTGCCAGCAGCAAGAGACTTCAAGAGACCCAGTACTTC. Translated, it gives CASSKRLQETQYF.

The table lists this clonotype with many counts. This chain uses TRBV12-3 or TRBV12-4 with TRBJ2-5, with D perhaps assigned TRBD1 or TRBD2 (6 bases each). Trimming took 6 bases from V and 6 from J, leaving 20 bases between them. The CDR3 sequence is 15 residues long. CDR3 residues: CASRTTGKGGQTQYF. DNA for the CDR3: TGTGCCAGCAGAACCACAGGGAAGGGGGGTCAGACCCAGTACTTC.

The V and J genes are TRBV27 and TRBJ1-4; tentative D call: TRBD1 (6 bases). Germline lookup yields CDR1 MNHEY and CDR2 SMNVEV (reference sequence). V gave up 5 bases and J gave up 10 bases, with 14 bases separating them. The CDR3 runs 13 residues. CDR3 sequence reads: CASSVGVGGKLFF. The CDR3 DNA is TGTGCCAGCAGTGTGGGAGTAGGGGGAAAACTGTTTTTT.

This rearrangement joins TRBV7-3 to TRBJ2-7; the match to TRBD2 covers 9 bases. Germline V gene sequence: CDR1 SGHTA, CDR2 FQGTGA. The ends lost 5 bases at V and 5 bases at J; junction bases unmatched: 7. The CDR3 consists of 14 residues. The CDR3 reads CASSPSGTSHEQYF. CDR3 nucleotide sequence: TGTGCCAGCAGCCCATCCGGGACTAGCCACGAGCAGTACTTC.

This clonotype was seen a single time. The chain couples TRBV2 to TRBJ1-1; D remains unclear. V gave up 6 bases and J gave up 1 base, with 9 bases separating them. CDR1 SNHLY and CDR2 FYNNEI come from the germline V gene. The CDR3 extends over 13 amino acids. DNA for the CDR3: TGTGCCAGCAGACTGGACTCGAACACTGAAGCTTTCTTT. Amino acids: CASRLDSNTEAFF.

In regard to this clonotype: A read error may be the cause here, since a much bigger clone is one base away. The chain has TRBV5-1 and TRBJ2-1; 12 nucleotides match TRBD2. Germline V lookup: CDR1 SGHRS, CDR2 YFSETQ. The CDR3 runs to 17 residues. The CDR3 spells CAGSTGTSGLYYNEQFF. CDR3 DNA: TGCGCCGGCAGCACGGGGACTAGCGGGCTATACTACAATGAGCAGTTCTTC.

The chain employs TRBV20-1 and TRBJ1-5; 10 nucleotides agree with TRBD1. The V gene end was trimmed by 0 bases and the J gene end by 5 bases; junction bases not matched to a gene: 4. Per germline, CDR1 DFQATT and CDR2 SNEGSKA (reference sequence). CDR3 length: 15 residues. CDR3 residues: CSARDFGQGDQPQHF. CDR3 coding DNA: TGCAGTGCTAGAGATTTTGGACAGGGGGATCAGCCCCAGCATTTT.

CDR3 amino acids: CASSQGFLAGGPTDTQYF. In DNA, the CDR3 is TGTGCCAGCAGCCAAGGGTTTTTAGCGGGGGGACCCACAGATACGCAGTATTTT. This sequence joins TRBV3-1 and TRBJ2-3, with 10 bases that match TRBD2. Germline V lookup: CDR1 LGHDT, CDR2 YNNKEL (reference sequence). V trimming: 1 base; J trimming: 2 bases; junction bases outside the gene matches: 9. The CDR3 totals 18 residues.

V usage is TRBV7-8 and J usage is TRBJ2-5; the D is unclear. CDR3 size: 12 residues. The germline V and J ends were trimmed by 5 bases and 5 bases, with 9 bases remaining between them. CDR1 SGHVS and CDR2 FQNEAQ come from the germline V gene. The CDR3 DNA follows: TGTGCCAGCAGCCCGATCGGCGAGACCCAGTACTTC. Protein: CASSPIGETQYF.

This clonotype is medium-sized in the sample. The chain couples TRBV2 to TRBJ2-1; unclear D gene. The V and J ends lost 3 bases and 0 bases respectively, with 6 bases between them. Germline CDR1 and CDR2: SNHLY and FYNNEI. The CDR3 runs 14 residues. The CDR3 here is CASSEDSSYNEQFF. In DNA form, the CDR3 reads TGTGCCAGCAGTGAGGATAGCTCCTACAATGAGCAGTTCTTC.

Note on this clonotype: This could be a read error, since a much larger clone is one nucleotide away. The V gene is TRBV7-9, the J gene TRBJ2-3; 9 positions agree with TRBD1. The CDR3 runs to 17 residues. Germline V gene data show CDR1 as SEHNR and CDR2 as FQNEAQ (reference sequence). The CDR3 protein is CANSPLRTGVNTDTQYF. As DNA, the CDR3 is TGTGCCAACAGCCCACTTAGGACAGGGGTGAACACAGATACGCAGTATTTT.

The gene calls are TRBV12-3 or TRBV12-4 and TRBJ1-2; 7 bases align to TRBD1. Trimming removed 5 bases from V and 8 bases from J; junction bases left unmatched: 5. The CDR3 extends over 12 amino acids. The CDR3 DNA follows: TGTGCCAGCAGTAGGGGACAGCCAGGCTACACCTTC. It codes for CASSRGQPGYTF.

This clonotype was found once. The rearrangement uses TRBV5-1 and TRBJ2-7, with unresolved D. Germline loops: CDR1 SGHRS, CDR2 YFSETQ. The CDR3 consists of 15 residues. The V end was cut by 0 bases, the J end by 2 bases, with 12 bases between. The DNA for the CDR3 is TGCGCCAGCAGCTTGGGGGATTTGACCGCCTACGAGCAGTACTTC. This translates into CASSLGDLTAYEQYF.

This sequence joins TRBV11-2 and TRBJ2-5, with D possibly matching TRBD2 (5 bases). Germline lookup yields CDR1 SGHAT and CDR2 FQNNGV. This CDR3 has 14 amino acids. V lost 6 bases, J lost 0 bases, and 11 bases lay in between. For the CDR3, the DNA is TGTGCCAGCAGGCGCAGCGGCTACCAAGAGACCCAGTACTTC. It codes for CASRRSGYQETQYF.